This entry lists 27 T cell receptor beta chains sequenced from one sample in a study of beta chain features in type 1 diabetes. Sequenced material consisted of expressed TCRB transcripts (all of the isolated RNA was reverse transcribed). The data were produced by immunoSEQ multiplex PCR, yet TCRdb's version contains in-frame clones alone and is incomplete. The repertoire has just over 150,000 clones, 11% of them found once; the top ten carry about 2.1%. Material: central memory CD4+ T cells from blood. These receptors all come from a man younger than 30 in good health.

The chain uses TRBV6-5 and TRBJ2-7; 7 nucleotides line up with TRBD1. The CDR3 consists of 15 residues. V lost 2 bases, J lost 1 base, and 5 bases stayed unmatched. CDR1 is MNHEY, CDR2 SVGAGI, per germline. The CDR3 reads CASSYRDRASYEQYF. The DNA of the CDR3 is TGTGCCAGCAGTTACCGGGACAGAGCTTCCTACGAGCAGTACTTC.

The gene calls are TRBV10-3 and TRBJ1-2; 9 positions match TRBD1. Germline V gene sequence: CDR1 ENHRY, CDR2 SYGVKD. V gave up 5 bases and J gave up 4 bases; unmatched junction bases: 2. The CDR3 contains 13 residues. Here the CDR3 reads CAISPTGGYGYTF. CDR3 coding DNA: TGTGCCATCAGTCCGACAGGGGGCTATGGCTACACCTTC.

This clone came up a few times. The chain is built from TRBV6-5 and TRBJ2-7, with a weak D call TRBD2 (5 bases). V gave up 0 bases and J gave up 4 bases, with 7 bases separating them. The CDR3 is 13 amino acids. CDR1 and CDR2 (germline): MNHEY, SVGAGI. CDR3 region: CASSYSRGYEQYF. CDR3 bases: TGTGCCAGCAGTTACTCCCGAGGGTACGAGCAGTACTTC.

CDR3 residues: CASRRSVDGRETQYF. The DNA of the CDR3 is TGCGCCAGCCGGAGAAGTGTGGATGGTAGGGAGACCCAGTACTTC. This sequence joins TRBV5-1 and TRBJ2-5; D is unclear. The germline V and J ends were trimmed by 7 bases and 5 bases, with 21 bases remaining between them. The CDR3 spans 15 residues. CDR1 and CDR2 from the germline V gene are SGHRS and YFSETQ.

The rearrangement joins TRBV5-1 to TRBJ2-1; 9 bases align to TRBD1. After removal of 5 bases from V and 5 bases from J, the junction contained 5 bases not matched to a gene. This CDR3 region has 14 residues. CDR1 and CDR2 (germline): SGHRS, YFSETQ. As DNA, the CDR3 is TGCGCCAGCAGTGCCGGGACAGGGAACAATGAGCAGTTCTTC. Protein: CASSAGTGNNEQFF.

The chain carries TRBV19 and TRBJ1-1; D not resolved. CDR3 size: 12 residues. V lost 4 bases, J lost 5 bases, and 8 bases lay in between. Germline lookup yields CDR1 LNHDA and CDR2 SQIVND (reference sequence). The CDR3 DNA reads as TGTGCCAGTAGTAAGCCGAGGACTGAAGCTTTCTTT. Its protein is CASSKPRTEAFF.

This clone was counted only a few times. The J gene is TRBJ2-5, the V gene TRBV23-1, with D perhaps given as TRBD1 or TRBD2 (5 bases each). TRBV23-1 is filed as an ORF, its function uncertain. V dropped 4 bases and J dropped 7 bases, with 19 bases sitting between them. The CDR3 consists of 15 residues. The CDR3: CASSPSGAARGTQYF. The CDR3 DNA follows: TGCGCCAGCAGTCCCTCGGGCGCGGCGAGGGGGACCCAGTACTTC.

Notes on this clone: Since a much larger clone is just one base distant, this may be a read error. The sample contains more than one DNA sequence encoding this CDR3. V gene TRBV7-3 combines with J gene TRBJ2-2; D is uncertain. Trimming removed 4 bases at V and 3 bases at J, with 3 bases between. The CDR3 contains 12 residues. Germline lookup yields CDR1 SGHTA and CDR2 FQGTGA. The DNA of the CDR3 is TGTGCCAGCAGCTCCGACACCGGGGAGCTGTTTTTT. This gives the protein CASSSDTGELFF.

This clone was detected only a few times. The CDR3 reads CASSARDSINEQYF. CDR3 coding DNA: TGTGCCAGCAGCGCCCGGGACTCCATCAACGAGCAGTACTTC. This chain connects TRBV9 to TRBJ2-7, with TRBD2 as a possible D gene (6 bases). From germline, CDR1 is SGDLS and CDR2 YYNGEE. The V and J ends lost 3 bases and 5 bases respectively, with 15 bases between them. The CDR3 sequence is 14 residues long.

This clone was detected a few times. The V gene is TRBV19, the J gene TRBJ2-7; D perhaps matches TRBD2 (6 bases). Trimming cost V 5 bases and J 3 bases, with 14 bases left between them. This CDR3 has 14 amino acids. The germline gives CDR1 LNHDA, CDR2 SQIVND (reference sequence). CDR3 sequence reads: CASSLRTTDYEQYF. As DNA, the CDR3 is TGTGCCAGTAGTCTTAGGACTACCGACTACGAGCAGTACTTC.

This CDR3 reads CASGPGTGYYEQYF. The CDR3 nucleotides read TGCGCCAGCGGACCCGGGACAGGTTACTACGAGCAGTACTTC. The genes are TRBV5-1 and TRBJ2-7, with 8 bases matching TRBD1. With V trimmed by 7 bases and J by 3 bases, 9 bases remained unmatched. The CDR3 runs 14 residues. The germline gives CDR1 SGHRS, CDR2 YFSETQ.

J is TRBJ2-2 and V is TRBV6-5; D unclear. The germline V gene has CDR1 MNHEY and CDR2 SVGAGI. There are 12 residues in the CDR3. V was clipped by 8 bases and J by 11 bases, with 15 bases between them. The CDR3 DNA sequence: TGTGCCAGCGGCTCGGCAAACTTCGAGCTGTTTTTT. This encodes CASGSANFELFF.

This clone showed up just a few times. The chain combines TRBV28 with TRBJ2-6; no clear D gene. Germline V gene data show CDR1 as MDHEN and CDR2 as SYDVKM. The CDR3 has 17 residues. V lost 8 bases, J lost 0 bases, and 17 bases lay in between. The CDR3 protein is CASVHSYFLSGANVLTF. DNA for the CDR3: TGTGCCAGCGTGCACAGCTACTTCCTCTCTGGGGCCAACGTCCTGACTTTC.

This clone was counted ten times or more. CDR3 DNA: TGTGCCACCACTAGACAGGGGCCCTACGAGCAGTACTTC. This gives the protein CATTRQGPYEQYF. The chain is built from TRBV10-3 and TRBJ2-7; 8 positions agree with TRBD1. The CDR3 runs to 13 residues. V shed 10 bases, J shed 2 bases, and the junction held 7 bases outside the gene matches. Germline assignment: CDR1 ENHRY and CDR2 SYGVKD.

This clone turned up a few times. CDR3 sequence: CASRQEFRSYNEQFF. The CDR3 nucleotides read TGTGCCAGCAGACAAGAGTTTCGCTCCTACAATGAGCAGTTCTTC. This chain connects TRBV7-2 to TRBJ2-1, with D unclear. The CDR3 length is 15 residues. Germline V gives CDR1 SGHTA, CDR2 FQGNSA. V lost 6 bases and J lost 0, with 12 bases in between.

This chain joins TRBV14 and TRBJ2-5; no reliable D call. This CDR3 region has 13 residues. V was trimmed by 4 bases and J by 2 bases, leaving 8 bases between them. Looked up from germline, CDR1 is SGHDN and CDR2 is FVKESK. CDR3 amino acids: CASSRDQQETQYF. The CDR3 coding sequence is TGTGCCAGCAGCCGAGATCAACAAGAGACCCAGTACTTC. Full variable domain (missing parts from reference TRBV14 and TRBJ2-5): EAGVTQFPSHSVIEKGQTVTLRCDPISGHDNLYWYRRVMGKEIKFLLHFVKESKQDESGMPNNRFLAERTGGTYSTLKVQPAELEDSGVYFCASSRDQQETQYFGPGTRLLVL.

The rearrangement links TRBV18 to TRBJ2-4; 10 bases map to TRBD1. With 3 bases clipped from V and 0 bases from J, the junction kept 2 bases outside the gene matches. The CDR3 loop spans 16 amino acids. Looked up from germline, CDR1 is KGHSH and CDR2 is LQKENI. The CDR3 DNA reads as TGTGCCAGCTCACCGACAGGGGGCAAAGCCAAAAACATTCAGTACTTC. Its protein is CASSPTGGKAKNIQYF.

In its sample, this clone was seen a few times. V gene TRBV4-1 combines with J gene TRBJ2-5, with a possible D match to TRBD1 (5 bases). Germline V gene lookup returns CDR1 MGHRA and CDR2 YSYEKL. Between the trimmed V and J ends, which lost 0 bases and 4 bases, there was a span of 9 bases. This CDR3 contains 14 residues. For the CDR3, the DNA is TGCGCCAGCAGCCAAGATATAGGGGTAGAGACCCAGTACTTC. Translating gives CASSQDIGVETQYF.

V and J are TRBV7-9 and TRBJ1-2; D not certain. This CDR3 is 15 amino acids long. Trimming shortened V by 2 bases and J by 2 bases, and 12 bases separated the two germline ends. Germline CDR1 reads SEHNR; CDR2 reads FQNEAQ (reference sequence). The CDR3 nucleotides read TGTGCCAGCAGCTTATCTCTGGACCTGAACTATGGCTACACCTTC. Its translation: CASSLSLDLNYGYTF.

In its sample, this clone was seen a few times. The genes are TRBV29-1 and TRBJ2-4; D could derive from TRBD1 or TRBD2 (5 bases each). Trimming took 6 bases from V and 0 from J, leaving 12 bases between them. Per the germline V gene, CDR1 is SQVTM and CDR2 is ANQGSEA. The CDR3 runs to 14 residues. The CDR3 region is CSVMRGSAKNIQYF. The CDR3 DNA sequence: TGCAGCGTGATGAGGGGTTCAGCCAAAAACATTCAGTACTTC. Drawing the rest from reference TRBV29-1 and TRBJ2-4, the complete variable domain is SAVISQKPSRDICQRGTSLTIQCQVDSQVTMMFWYRQQPGQSLTLIATANQGSEATYESGFVIDKFPISRPNLTFSTLTVSNMSPEDSSIYLCSVMRGSAKNIQYFGAGTRLSVL.

This clone was counted a few times. The gene calls are TRBV10-3 and TRBJ2-1; D remains ambiguous. The CDR3 runs 11 residues. Trimming shortened V by 3 bases and J by 7 bases, and 4 bases separated the two germline ends. Germline V CDR1 and CDR2: ENHRY, SYGVKD. CDR3 sequence reads: CAISEENEQFF. In nucleotides, the CDR3 is TGTGCCATCAGTGAAGAGAATGAGCAGTTCTTC.

This clone was counted a few times. The rearrangement joins TRBV7-2 to TRBJ2-3, with 12 bases lining up with TRBD2. The germline gives CDR1 SGHTA, CDR2 FQGNSA. CDR3 length: 17 amino acids. Trimming cost V 5 bases and J 0 bases; bases outside gene matches: 6. CDR3 protein: CASSRTSGALSTDTQYF. The DNA for the CDR3 is TGTGCCAGCAGCCGGACTAGCGGGGCCTTAAGCACAGATACGCAGTATTTT. The full variable domain, rest sourced from reference TRBV7-2 and TRBJ2-3, is GAGVSQSPSNKVTEKGKDVELRCDPISGHTALYWYRQSLGQGLEFLIYFQGNSAPDKSGLPSDRFSAERTGGSVSTLTIQRTQQEDSAVYLCASSRTSGALSTDTQYFGPGTRLTVL.

This clone was found many times. The chain couples TRBV9 to TRBJ2-1, with 8 nucleotides matching TRBD2. J gave up 3 bases and V 2 bases, and 7 bases lay outside the gene matches. This CDR3 comprises 16 residues. In germline, CDR1 is SGDLS, CDR2 YYNGEE. Here the CDR3 reads CASSVRAGGLYNEQFF. CDR3 sequence (DNA): TGTGCCAGCAGCGTCCGGGCGGGGGGCCTCTACAATGAGCAGTTCTTC.

Points on this clone: At one of its ends the junction is not consistent with the germline gene, which may arise from a read error. V is TRBV5-4 and J is TRBJ2-3; 13 nucleotides match TRBD2. The germline V gene encodes CDR1 SGHNT and CDR2 YYREEE (reference sequence). The CDR3 consists of 16 residues. The CDR3, as DNA: TGCGCCAGCAGCCGAGGACTAGCGGGAGGCACAGATACGCAGTATTTT. Translating it yields CASSRGLAGGTDTQYF.

The chain couples TRBV28 to TRBJ2-7, with D hard to call. The CDR3 totals 11 residues. The germline V gene encodes CDR1 MDHEN and CDR2 SYDVKM. Trimming pared 5 bases from V and 4 bases from J, leaving 6 bases between. This CDR3 is CASSRPYEQYF. As DNA, the CDR3 is TGTGCCAGCAGTCGTCCTTACGAGCAGTACTTC.

The chain's CDR3 is CAYTPSGTILHTQYF. The CDR3 nucleotides are TGTGCCTACACCCCCTCCGGGACTATCTTACATACGCAGTATTTT. The chain carries TRBV30 and TRBJ2-3; 7 nucleotides line up with TRBD2. The CDR3 is 15 amino acids. With V trimmed by 7 bases and J by 7 bases, 17 bases remained unmatched. Germline V gene sequence: CDR1 GTSNPN, CDR2 SVGIG (reference sequence).

This clone was counted at least ten times. This rearrangement joins TRBV2 to TRBJ2-7; D gene uncertain. Trimming removed 8 bases at V and 2 bases at J, with 19 bases between. There are 15 residues in the CDR3. CDR1 is SNHLY, CDR2 FYNNEI, per germline. The CDR3 sequence is CASGSFGAQTYEQYF. Here the CDR3 DNA reads TGTGCCAGCGGTTCTTTCGGAGCTCAAACCTACGAGCAGTACTTC.